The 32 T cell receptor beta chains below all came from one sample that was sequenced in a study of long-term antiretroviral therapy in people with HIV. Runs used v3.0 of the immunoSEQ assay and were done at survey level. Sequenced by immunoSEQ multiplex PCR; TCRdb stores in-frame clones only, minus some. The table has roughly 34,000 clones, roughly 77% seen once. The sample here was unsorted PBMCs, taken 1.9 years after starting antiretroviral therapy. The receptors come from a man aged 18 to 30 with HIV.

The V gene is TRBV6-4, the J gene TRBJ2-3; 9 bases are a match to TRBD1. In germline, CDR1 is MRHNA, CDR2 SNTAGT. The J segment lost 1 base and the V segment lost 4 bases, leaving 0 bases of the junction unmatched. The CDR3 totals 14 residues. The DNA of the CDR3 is TGTGCCAGCAGTGGACAGGGGGGCACAGATACGCAGTATTTT. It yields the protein CASSGQGGTDTQYF.

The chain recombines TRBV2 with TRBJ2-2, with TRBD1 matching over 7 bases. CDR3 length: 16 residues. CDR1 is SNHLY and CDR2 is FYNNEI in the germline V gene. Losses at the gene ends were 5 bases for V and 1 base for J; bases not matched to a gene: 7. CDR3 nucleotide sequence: TGTGCCAGCAGTAGAGACAGGGTTGAGAACACCGGGGAGCTGTTTTTT. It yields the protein CASSRDRVENTGELFF.

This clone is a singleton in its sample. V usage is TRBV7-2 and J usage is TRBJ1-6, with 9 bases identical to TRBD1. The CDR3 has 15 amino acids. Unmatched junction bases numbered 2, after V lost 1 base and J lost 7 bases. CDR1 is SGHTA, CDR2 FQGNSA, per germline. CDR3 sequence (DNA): TGTGCCAGCAGCTTAGGAGGGACAGGGAATTCACCCCTCCACTTT. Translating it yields CASSLGGTGNSPLHF.

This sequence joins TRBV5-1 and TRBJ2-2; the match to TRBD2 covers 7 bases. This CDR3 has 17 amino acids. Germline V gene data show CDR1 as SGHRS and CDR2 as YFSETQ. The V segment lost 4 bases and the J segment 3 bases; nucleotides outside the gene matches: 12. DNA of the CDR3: TGCGCCAGCAGCCCCGGGGGGTCGGGAGAGGACACCGGGGAGCTGTTTTTT. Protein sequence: CASSPGGSGEDTGELFF.

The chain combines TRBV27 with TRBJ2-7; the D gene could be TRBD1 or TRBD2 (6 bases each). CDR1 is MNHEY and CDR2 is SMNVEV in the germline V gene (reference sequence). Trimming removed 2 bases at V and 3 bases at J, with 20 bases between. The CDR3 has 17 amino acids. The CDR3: CASSLRGPALASYEQYF. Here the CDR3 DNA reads TGTGCCAGCAGTTTACGGGGGCCGGCCCTCGCGAGCTACGAGCAGTACTTC.

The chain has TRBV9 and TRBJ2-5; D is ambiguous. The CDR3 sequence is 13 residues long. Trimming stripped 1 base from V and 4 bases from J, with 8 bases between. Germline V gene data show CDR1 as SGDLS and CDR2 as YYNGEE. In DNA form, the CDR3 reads TGTGCCAGCAGCGTATCAGTAGCAGAGACCCAGTACTTC. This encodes CASSVSVAETQYF.

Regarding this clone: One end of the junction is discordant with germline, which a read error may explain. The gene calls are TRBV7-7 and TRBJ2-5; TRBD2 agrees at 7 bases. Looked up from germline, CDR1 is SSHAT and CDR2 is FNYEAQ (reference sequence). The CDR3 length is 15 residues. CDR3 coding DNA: TGTGCTAGCAGCCCCGGACTAGTTCGGCAAGAGACCCAGTACTTC. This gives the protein CASSPGLVRQETQYF. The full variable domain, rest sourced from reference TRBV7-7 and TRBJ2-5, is GAGVSQSPRYKVTKRGQDVTLRCDPISSHATLYWYQQALGQGPEFLTYFNYEAQPDKSGLPSDRFSAERPEGSISTLTIQRTEQRDSAMYRCASSPGLVRQETQYFGPGTRLLVL.

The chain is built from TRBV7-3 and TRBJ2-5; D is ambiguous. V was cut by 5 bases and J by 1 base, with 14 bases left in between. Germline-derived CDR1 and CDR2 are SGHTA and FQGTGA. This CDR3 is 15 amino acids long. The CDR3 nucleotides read TGTGCCAGCAGCCCCGGCAGGATGACCCAAGAGACCCAGTACTTC. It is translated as CASSPGRMTQETQYF. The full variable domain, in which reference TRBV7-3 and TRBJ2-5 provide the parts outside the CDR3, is GAGVSQTPSNKVTEKGKYVELRCDPISGHTALYWYRQSLGQGPEFLIYFQGTGAADDSGLPNDRFFAVRPEGSVSTLKIQRTERGDSAVYLCASSPGRMTQETQYFGPGTRLLVL.

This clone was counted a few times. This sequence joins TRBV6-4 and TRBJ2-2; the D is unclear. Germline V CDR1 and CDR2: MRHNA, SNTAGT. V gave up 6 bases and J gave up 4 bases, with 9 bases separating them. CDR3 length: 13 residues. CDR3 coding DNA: TGTGCCAGCAGCTCCCGGACCACCGGGGAGCTGTTTTTT. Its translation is CASSSRTTGELFF.

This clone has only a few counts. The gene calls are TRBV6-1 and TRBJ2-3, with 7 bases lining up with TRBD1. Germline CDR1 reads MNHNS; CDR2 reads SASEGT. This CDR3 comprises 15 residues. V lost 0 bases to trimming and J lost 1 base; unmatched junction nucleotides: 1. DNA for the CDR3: TGTGCCAGCAGTGAAGCGCAGGGGGGCACAGATACGCAGTATTTT. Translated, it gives CASSEAQGGTDTQYF.

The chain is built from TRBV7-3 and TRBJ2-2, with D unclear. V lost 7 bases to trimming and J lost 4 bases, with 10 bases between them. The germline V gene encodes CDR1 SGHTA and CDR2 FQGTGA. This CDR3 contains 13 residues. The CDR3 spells CASNIGGTGELFF. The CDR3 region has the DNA TGTGCCAGCAACATAGGTGGCACCGGGGAGCTGTTTTTT.

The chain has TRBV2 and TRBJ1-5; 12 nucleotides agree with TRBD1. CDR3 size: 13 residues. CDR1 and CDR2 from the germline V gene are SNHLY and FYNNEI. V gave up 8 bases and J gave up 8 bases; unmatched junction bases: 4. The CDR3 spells CASGTGGLKPQHF. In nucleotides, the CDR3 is TGTGCCAGCGGGACAGGGGGCTTGAAGCCCCAGCATTTT.

CDR3 in DNA: TGTGCCAGCAGTGACCAGGGGTTGGGTCAGCCCCAGCATTTT. This encodes CASSDQGLGQPQHF. The J gene is TRBJ1-5, the V gene TRBV2; tentatively, D is TRBD1 (6 bases). The CDR3 loop spans 14 amino acids. V was shortened by 3 bases and J by 6 bases, with 12 bases between the two germline ends. The germline CDR1 and CDR2 sequences are SNHLY and FYNNEI.

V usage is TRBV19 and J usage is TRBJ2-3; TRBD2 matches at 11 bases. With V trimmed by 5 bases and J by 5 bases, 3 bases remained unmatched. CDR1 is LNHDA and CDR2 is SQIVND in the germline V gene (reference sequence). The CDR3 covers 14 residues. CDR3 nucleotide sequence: TGTGCCAGTAGTGTAGCGGGGGGGCTAGATACGCAGTATTTT. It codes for CASSVAGGLDTQYF. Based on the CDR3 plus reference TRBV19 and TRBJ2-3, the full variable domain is DGGITQSPKYLFRKEGQNVTLSCEQNLNHDAMYWYRQDPGQGLRLIYYSQIVNDFQKGDIAEGYSVSREKKESFPLTVTSAQKNPTAFYLCASSVAGGLDTQYFGPGTRLTVL.

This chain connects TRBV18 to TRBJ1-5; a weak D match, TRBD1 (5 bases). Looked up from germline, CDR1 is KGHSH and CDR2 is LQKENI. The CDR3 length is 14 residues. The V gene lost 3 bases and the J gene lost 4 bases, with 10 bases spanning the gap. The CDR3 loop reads CASSPQGENQPQHF. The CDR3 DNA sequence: TGTGCCAGCTCACCCCAGGGAGAGAATCAGCCCCAGCATTTT.

The CDR3 DNA follows: TGCGCCAGCAGCCTCAATGTTGCTCAGGGGAGCTATGGCTACACCTTC. Protein product: CASSLNVAQGSYGYTF. The rearrangement joins TRBV4-1 to TRBJ1-2; maybe TRBD1 (6 bases). The CDR3 sequence is 16 residues long. The V gene lost 4 bases and the J gene lost 4 bases, with 19 bases spanning the gap. The germline V gene has CDR1 MGHRA and CDR2 YSYEKL.

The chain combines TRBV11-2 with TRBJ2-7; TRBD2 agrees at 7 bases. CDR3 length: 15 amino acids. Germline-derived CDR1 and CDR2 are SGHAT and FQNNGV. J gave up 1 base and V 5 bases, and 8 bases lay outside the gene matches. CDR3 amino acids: CASSLHPGGSYEQYF. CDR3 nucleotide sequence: TGTGCCAGCAGCCTCCACCCCGGGGGGTCCTACGAGCAGTACTTC.

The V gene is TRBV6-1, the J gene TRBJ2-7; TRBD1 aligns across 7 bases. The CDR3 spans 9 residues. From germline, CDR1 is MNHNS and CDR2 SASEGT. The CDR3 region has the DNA TGTGCCAGCATAACAGGGGTCATGGTC. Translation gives CASITGVMV.

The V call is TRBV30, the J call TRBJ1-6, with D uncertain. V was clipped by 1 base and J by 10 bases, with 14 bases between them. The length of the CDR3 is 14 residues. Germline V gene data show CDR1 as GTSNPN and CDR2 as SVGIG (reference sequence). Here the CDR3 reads CAWSGTPPASPLHF. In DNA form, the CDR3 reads TGTGCCTGGAGTGGGACCCCCCCTGCCTCACCCCTCCACTTT.

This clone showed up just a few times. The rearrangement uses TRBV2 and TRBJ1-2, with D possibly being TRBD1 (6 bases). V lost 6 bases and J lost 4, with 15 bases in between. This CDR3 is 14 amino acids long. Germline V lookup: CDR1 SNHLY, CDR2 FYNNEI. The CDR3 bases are TGTGCCAGCAGCGCAACAGGGATGGGCTATGGCTACACCTTC. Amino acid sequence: CASSATGMGYGYTF. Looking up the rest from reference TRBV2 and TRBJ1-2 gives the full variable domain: EPEVTQTPSHQVTQMGQEVILRCVPISNHLYFYWYRQILGQKVEFLVSFYNNEISEKSEIFDDQFSVERPDGSNFTLKIRSTKLEDSAMYFCASSATGMGYGYTFGSGTRLTVV.

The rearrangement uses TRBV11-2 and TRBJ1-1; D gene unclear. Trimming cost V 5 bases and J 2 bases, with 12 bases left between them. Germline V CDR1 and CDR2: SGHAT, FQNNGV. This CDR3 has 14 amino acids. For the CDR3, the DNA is TGTGCCAGCAGCCCGCAACCAGCCAACACTGAAGCTTTCTTT. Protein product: CASSPQPANTEAFF.

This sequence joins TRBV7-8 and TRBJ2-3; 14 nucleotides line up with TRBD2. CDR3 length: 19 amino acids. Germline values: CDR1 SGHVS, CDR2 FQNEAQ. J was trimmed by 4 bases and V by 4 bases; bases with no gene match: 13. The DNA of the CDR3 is TGTGCCAGCAGCTCGCGGACTTCCGGGACTAGCGGGGGTCCAGATACGCAGTATTTT. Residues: CASSSRTSGTSGGPDTQYF.

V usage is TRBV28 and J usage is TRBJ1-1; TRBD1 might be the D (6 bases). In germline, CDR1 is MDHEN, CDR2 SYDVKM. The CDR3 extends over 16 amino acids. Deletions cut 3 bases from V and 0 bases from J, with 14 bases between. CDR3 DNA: TGTGCCAGCAGTTTGGGCCTGGGACAAATGAACACTGAAGCTTTCTTT. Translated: CASSLGLGQMNTEAFF.

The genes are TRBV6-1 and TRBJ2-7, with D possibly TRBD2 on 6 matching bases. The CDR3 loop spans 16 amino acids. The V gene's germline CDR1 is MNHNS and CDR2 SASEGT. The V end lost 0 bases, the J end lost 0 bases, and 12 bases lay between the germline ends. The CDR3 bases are TGTGCCAGCAGTGAAGCGCTAGCGTTGTTCTCCTACGAGCAGTACTTC. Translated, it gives CASSEALALFSYEQYF.

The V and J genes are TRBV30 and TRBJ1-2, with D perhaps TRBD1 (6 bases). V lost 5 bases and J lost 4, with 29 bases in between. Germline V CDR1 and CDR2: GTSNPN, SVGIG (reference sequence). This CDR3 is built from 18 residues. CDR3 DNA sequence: TGTGCCTGGCGTGAGAGTTCGGGGGCCACGAGATATAGCTATGGCTACACCTTC. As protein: CAWRESSGATRYSYGYTF.

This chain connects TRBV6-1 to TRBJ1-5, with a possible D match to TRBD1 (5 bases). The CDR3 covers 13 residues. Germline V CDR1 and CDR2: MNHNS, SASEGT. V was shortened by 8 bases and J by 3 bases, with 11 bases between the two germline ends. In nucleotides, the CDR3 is TGTGCCAGCTTACAGGACTACAATCAGCCCCAGCATTTT. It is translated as CASLQDYNQPQHF.

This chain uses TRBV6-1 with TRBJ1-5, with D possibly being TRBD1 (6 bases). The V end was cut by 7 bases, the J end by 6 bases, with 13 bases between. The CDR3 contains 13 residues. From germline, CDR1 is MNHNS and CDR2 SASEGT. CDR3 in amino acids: CASKDQGLQPQHF. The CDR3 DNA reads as TGTGCCAGCAAAGACCAGGGGCTTCAGCCCCAGCATTTT.

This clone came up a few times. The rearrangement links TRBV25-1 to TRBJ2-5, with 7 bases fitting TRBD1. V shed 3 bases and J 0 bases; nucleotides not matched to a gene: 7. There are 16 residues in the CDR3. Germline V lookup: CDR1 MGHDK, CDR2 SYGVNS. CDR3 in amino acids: CASSDRDSSYQETQYF. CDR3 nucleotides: TGTGCCAGCAGTGACCGGGACAGTTCTTACCAAGAGACCCAGTACTTC.

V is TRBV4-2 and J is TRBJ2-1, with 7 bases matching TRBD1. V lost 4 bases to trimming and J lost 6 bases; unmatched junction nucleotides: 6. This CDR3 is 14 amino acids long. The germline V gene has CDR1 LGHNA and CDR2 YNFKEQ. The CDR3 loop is CASSLGTAINEQFF. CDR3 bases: TGTGCCAGCAGCCTGGGGACAGCCATCAATGAGCAGTTCTTC.

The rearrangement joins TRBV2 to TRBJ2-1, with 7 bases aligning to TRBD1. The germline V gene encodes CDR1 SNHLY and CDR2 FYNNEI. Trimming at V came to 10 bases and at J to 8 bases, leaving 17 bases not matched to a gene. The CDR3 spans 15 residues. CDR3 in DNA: TGTGCCATCCAAGGGGGCGCGAAGACAACGGATGAGCAGTTCTTC. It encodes CAIQGGAKTTDEQFF.

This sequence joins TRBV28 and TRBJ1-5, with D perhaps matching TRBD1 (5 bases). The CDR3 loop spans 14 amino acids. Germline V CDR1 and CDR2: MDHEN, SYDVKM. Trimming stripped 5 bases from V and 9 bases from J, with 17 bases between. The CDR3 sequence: CASSTGTGGRPQHF. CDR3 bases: TGTGCCAGCAGTACGGGGACTGGAGGAAGGCCCCAGCATTTT.

This chain's CDR3 is CASSGSGGANEQFF. The CDR3 nucleotides are TGTGCCAGCAGTGGTAGCGGGGGGGCGAATGAGCAGTTCTTC. The chain links TRBV6-5 to TRBJ2-1; TRBD2 aligns across 11 bases. There are 14 residues in the CDR3. Per germline, CDR1 MNHEY and CDR2 SVGAGI. Trimming cost V 5 bases and J 7 bases; bases outside gene matches: 4.